This T cell receptor (beta chain) was found in a study of T cell changes during pregnancy in multiple sclerosis. The table came from immunoSEQ multiplex PCR; TCRdb's copy has only in-frame clones and leaves some out. The table includes 75,000 to 90,000 clones, just over 90% detected once. Germline lookup yields CDR1 SGHKS and CDR2 YYEKEE (reference sequence). The CDR3 has 13 residues. The V end was cut by 1 base, the J end by 8 bases, with 12 bases between. This TCR was sampled from a female donor with multiple sclerosis, enrolled in a pregnancy study. This material consisted of CD4+ T cells from peripheral blood mononuclear cells, taken before pregnancy. The rearrangement links TRBV5-5 to TRBJ1-2; D gene unclear. The chain's CDR3 is CASSLFGEGGYTF. The DNA of the CDR3 is TGTGCCAGCAGCTTGTTCGGGGAGGGCGGCTACACCTTC.